These 11 T cell receptor beta chains originate from one sample sequenced in a study of cytomegalovirus exposure and HLA in healthy donors. PCR employed 60 Vbeta and 13 Jbeta primers. Using immunoSEQ multiplex PCR, the repertoire was profiled, and TCRdb retains in-frame clones only, with some absent. Listed are about 150,000 clones; roughly 2% falls within the top ten. The sequenced material came from PBMCs. The receptors derive from a man between 25 and 39 years old in good health and CMV-seronegative.

The chain links TRBV28 to TRBJ1-5; D not resolved. Germline lookup yields CDR1 MDHEN and CDR2 SYDVKM. This CDR3 comprises 16 residues. Trimming took off 5 bases at V and 0 bases at J, with 14 bases between the two ends. This chain's CDR3 is CASSRVHSNSNQPQHF. The CDR3 DNA follows: TGTGCCAGCAGTAGAGTCCACAGCAATAGCAATCAGCCCCAGCATTTT.

The chain uses TRBV6-6 and TRBJ1-2, with D possibly being TRBD1 (6 bases). The CDR3 has 14 amino acids. V was shortened by 4 bases and J by 3 bases, with 12 bases between the two germline ends. The germline V gene encodes CDR1 MNHNY and CDR2 SVGAGI (reference sequence). CDR3 sequence reads: CASSWGTKDYGYTF. DNA for the CDR3: TGTGCCAGCAGTTGGGGGACAAAGGACTATGGCTACACCTTC.

The V and J genes are TRBV27 and TRBJ2-1, with D possibly matching TRBD1 (6 bases). Germline CDR1 and CDR2: MNHEY and SMNVEV (reference sequence). V was clipped by 6 bases and J by 0 bases, with 15 bases between them. The length of the CDR3 is 16 residues. In DNA form, the CDR3 reads TGTGCCAGCAGACAGGGCCTTCAGAGCTCCTACAATGAGCAGTTCTTC. It yields the protein CASRQGLQSSYNEQFF.

The CDR3 nucleotides are TGTGCCAGCAGTGAACCGGGACAGATGACCTACGAGCAGTACTTC. This gives the protein CASSEPGQMTYEQYF. The chain employs TRBV28 and TRBJ2-7; 7 nucleotides match TRBD1. The CDR3 length is 15 residues. V dropped 5 bases and J dropped 2; count of bases not matched to a gene: 9. Germline V CDR1 and CDR2: MDHEN, SYDVKM. Together with reference TRBV28 and TRBJ2-7, the CDR3 gives the full variable domain: DVKVTQSSRYLVKRTGEKVFLECVQDMDHENMFWYRQDPGLGLRLIYFSYDVKMKEKGDIPEGYSVSREKKERFSLILESASTNQTSMYLCASSEPGQMTYEQYFGPGTRLTVT.

The CDR3 protein is CASSLRAGRKVGGYTF. The CDR3 nucleotides are TGTGCCAGCAGTTTACGGGCTGGGAGGAAAGTCGGCGGCTACACCTTC. V gene TRBV27 combines with J gene TRBJ1-2, with no clear D. Trimming took off 2 bases at V and 8 bases at J, with 21 bases between the two ends. This CDR3 is built from 16 residues. In germline, CDR1 is MNHEY, CDR2 SMNVEV (reference sequence).

This chain joins TRBV28 and TRBJ1-4, with 7 bases identical to TRBD1. The V gene's germline CDR1 is MDHEN and CDR2 SYDVKM. The CDR3 contains 14 residues. Trimming cost V 5 bases and J 5 bases; bases outside gene matches: 5. CDR3 amino acids: CASSTGTENEKLFF. CDR3 coding DNA: TGTGCCAGCAGTACCGGGACAGAGAATGAAAAACTGTTTTTT.

This chain joins TRBV7-6 and TRBJ2-6, with TRBD2 matching 9 bases. The CDR3 is 18 residues long. Trimming cost V 4 bases and J 3 bases; bases outside gene matches: 10. The germline V gene has CDR1 SGHVS and CDR2 FNYEAQ. The CDR3 DNA reads as TGTGCCAGCAGCTCGGGACTAGCAGGAGTCAGTGGGGCCAACGTCCTGACTTTC. Translating it yields CASSSGLAGVSGANVLTF.

The chain links TRBV4-3 to TRBJ2-2; D possibly corresponds to TRBD2 (7 bases). The CDR3 contains 15 residues. Deletions cut 11 bases from V and 1 base from J, with 17 bases between. Germline V lookup: CDR1 LGHNA, CDR2 YSLEER. The DNA of the CDR3 is TGCGCCGCAGGGGACGGGAGGCAGAACACCGGGGAGCTGTTTTTT. Translated: CAAGDGRQNTGELFF.

The chain has TRBV4-1 and TRBJ1-5; 8 nucleotides match TRBD1. This CDR3 region has 15 residues. CDR1 is MGHRA, CDR2 YSYEKL, per germline. Unmatched junction bases numbered 3, after V lost 4 bases and J lost 1 base. The CDR3 DNA follows: TGCGCCAGCAGCCCCGGACAGGGAAGCAATCAGCCCCAGCATTTT. This gives the protein CASSPGQGSNQPQHF.

The V call is TRBV7-2, the J call TRBJ2-7; 8 bases align to TRBD2. The CDR3 length is 15 residues. Germline V lookup: CDR1 SGHTA, CDR2 FQGNSA. V gave up 1 base and J gave up 3 bases; unmatched junction bases: 5. The CDR3 coding sequence is TGTGCCAGCAGCTTAGACCCTAGCGGGTACTACGAGCAGTACTTC. Translated, it gives CASSLDPSGYYEQYF.

The rearrangement links TRBV6-5 to TRBJ2-1, with TRBD2 as a possible D gene (6 bases). This CDR3 is built from 15 residues. Between the trimmed V and J ends, which lost 3 bases and 5 bases, there was a span of 14 bases. From germline, CDR1 is MNHEY and CDR2 SVGAGI. The CDR3 DNA follows: TGTGCCAGCAGTTATCCGGGACTGGAGAACAATGAGCAGTTCTTC. Amino acid sequence: CASSYPGLENNEQFF.